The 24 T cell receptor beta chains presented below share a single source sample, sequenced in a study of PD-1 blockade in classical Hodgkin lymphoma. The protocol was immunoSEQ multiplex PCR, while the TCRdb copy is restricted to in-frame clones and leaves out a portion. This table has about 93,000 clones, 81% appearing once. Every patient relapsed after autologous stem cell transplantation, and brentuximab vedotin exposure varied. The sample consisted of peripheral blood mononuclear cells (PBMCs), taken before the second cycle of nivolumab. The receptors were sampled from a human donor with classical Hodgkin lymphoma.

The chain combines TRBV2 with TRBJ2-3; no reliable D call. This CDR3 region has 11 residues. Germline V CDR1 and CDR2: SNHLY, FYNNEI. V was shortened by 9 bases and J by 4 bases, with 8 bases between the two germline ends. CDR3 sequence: CASNRADTQYF. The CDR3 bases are TGTGCCAGTAATAGGGCAGATACGCAGTATTTT.

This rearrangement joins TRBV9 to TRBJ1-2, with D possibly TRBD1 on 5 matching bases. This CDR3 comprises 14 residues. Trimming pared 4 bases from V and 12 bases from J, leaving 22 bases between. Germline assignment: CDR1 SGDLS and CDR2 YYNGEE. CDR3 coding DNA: TGTGCCAGCAGCCCCACAGGAACTTCTATGGCTAACACCTTC. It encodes CASSPTGTSMANTF.

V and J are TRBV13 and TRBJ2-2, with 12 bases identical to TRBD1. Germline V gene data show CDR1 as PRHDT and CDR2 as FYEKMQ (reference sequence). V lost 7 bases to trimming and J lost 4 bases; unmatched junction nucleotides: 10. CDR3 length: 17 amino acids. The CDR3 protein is CASNPRGTGGVTGELFF. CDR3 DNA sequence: TGTGCCAGCAACCCGAGGGGGACAGGGGGCGTCACCGGGGAGCTGTTTTTT.

The CDR3 region is CASSTETEQFF. Here the CDR3 DNA reads TGTGCCAGCAGTACCGAAACCGAGCAGTTCTTC. This sequence joins TRBV28 and TRBJ2-1; D call uncertain. The CDR3 contains 11 residues. CDR1 is MDHEN, CDR2 SYDVKM, per germline. The V gene lost 5 bases and the J gene lost 10 bases, with 9 bases spanning the gap.

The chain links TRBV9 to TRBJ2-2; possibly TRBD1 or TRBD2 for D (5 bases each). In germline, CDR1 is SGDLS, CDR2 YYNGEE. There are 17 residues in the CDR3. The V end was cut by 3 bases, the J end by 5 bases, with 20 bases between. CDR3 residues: CASSATGLLVGTGELFF. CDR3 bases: TGTGCCAGCAGCGCAACGGGGCTCCTAGTGGGGACCGGGGAGCTGTTTTTT.

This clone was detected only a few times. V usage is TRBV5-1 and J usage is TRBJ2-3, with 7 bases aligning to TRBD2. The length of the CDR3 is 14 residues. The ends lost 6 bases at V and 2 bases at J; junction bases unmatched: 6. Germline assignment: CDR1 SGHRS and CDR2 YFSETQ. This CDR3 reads CASTPGGVTDTQYF. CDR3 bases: TGCGCCAGCACCCCGGGAGGTGTCACAGATACGCAGTATTTT.

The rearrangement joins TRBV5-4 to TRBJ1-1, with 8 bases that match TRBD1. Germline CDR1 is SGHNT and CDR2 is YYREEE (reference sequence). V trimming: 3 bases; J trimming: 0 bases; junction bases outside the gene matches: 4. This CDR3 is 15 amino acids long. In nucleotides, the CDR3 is TGTGCCAGCAGCTCCCAGGGGGCGATGAACACTGAAGCTTTCTTT. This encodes CASSSQGAMNTEAFF.

The CDR3 DNA reads as TGCGCCAGCAGCTCTGTTAGCGGGAGTACCTACAATGAGCAGTTCTTC. This translates into CASSSVSGSTYNEQFF. The chain is built from TRBV5-1 and TRBJ2-1, with TRBD2 matching 9 bases. The CDR3 consists of 16 residues. Germline V gene sequence: CDR1 SGHRS, CDR2 YFSETQ. V lost 3 bases to trimming and J lost 2 bases; unmatched junction nucleotides: 6.

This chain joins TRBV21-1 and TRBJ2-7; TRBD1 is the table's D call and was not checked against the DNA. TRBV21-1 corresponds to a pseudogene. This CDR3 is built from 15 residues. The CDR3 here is CASSKPGTGVYEQYF. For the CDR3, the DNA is TGTGCCAGCAGCAAGCCCGGGACAGGGGTCTACGAGCAGTACTTC.

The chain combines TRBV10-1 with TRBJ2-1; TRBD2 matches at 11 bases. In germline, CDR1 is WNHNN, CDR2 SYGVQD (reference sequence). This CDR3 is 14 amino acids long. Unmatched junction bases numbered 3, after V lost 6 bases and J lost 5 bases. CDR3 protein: CASRPGLADNEQFF. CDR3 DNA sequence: TGCGCCAGCAGGCCGGGACTAGCGGACAATGAGCAGTTCTTC.

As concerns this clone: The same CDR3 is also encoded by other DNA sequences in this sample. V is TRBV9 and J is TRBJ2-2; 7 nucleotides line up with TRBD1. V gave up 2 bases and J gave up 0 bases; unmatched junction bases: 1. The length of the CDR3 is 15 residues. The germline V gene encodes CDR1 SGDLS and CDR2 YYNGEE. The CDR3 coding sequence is TGTGCCAGCAGCGTCGACAGGGCGAACACCGGGGAGCTGTTTTTT. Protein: CASSVDRANTGELFF.

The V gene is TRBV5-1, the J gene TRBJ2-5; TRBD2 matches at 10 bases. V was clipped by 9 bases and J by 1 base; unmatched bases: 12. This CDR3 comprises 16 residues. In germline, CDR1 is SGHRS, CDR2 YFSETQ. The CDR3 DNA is TGCGCCACCCGAATAATAGCGGGAGGTCCCCAAGAGACCCAGTACTTC. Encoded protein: CATRIIAGGPQETQYF.

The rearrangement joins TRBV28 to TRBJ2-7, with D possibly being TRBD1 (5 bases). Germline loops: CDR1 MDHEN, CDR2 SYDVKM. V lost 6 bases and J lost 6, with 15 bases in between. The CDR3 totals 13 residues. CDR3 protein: CASRQWVGAEQYF. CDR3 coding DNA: TGTGCCAGCAGGCAATGGGTAGGGGCCGAGCAGTACTTC.

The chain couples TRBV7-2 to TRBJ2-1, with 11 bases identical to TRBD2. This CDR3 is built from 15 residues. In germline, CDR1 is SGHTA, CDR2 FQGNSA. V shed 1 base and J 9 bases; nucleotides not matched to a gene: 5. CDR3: CASSLVAGGPGEQFF. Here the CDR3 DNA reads TGTGCCAGCAGCTTAGTAGCGGGAGGGCCGGGTGAGCAGTTCTTC.

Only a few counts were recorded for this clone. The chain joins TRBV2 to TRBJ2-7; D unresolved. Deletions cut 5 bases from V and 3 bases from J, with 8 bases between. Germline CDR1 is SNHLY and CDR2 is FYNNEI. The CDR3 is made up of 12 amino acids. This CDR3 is CASSNRIYEQYF. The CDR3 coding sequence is TGTGCCAGCAGTAATCGTATCTACGAGCAGTACTTC.

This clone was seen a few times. The DNA for the CDR3 is TGTGCCAGCAGCCAAGTTTTGGGGTACGAGCAGTACTTC. Protein: CASSQVLGYEQYF. This rearrangement joins TRBV14 to TRBJ2-7; D gene uncertain. CDR1 is SGHDN and CDR2 is FVKESK in the germline V gene. This CDR3 contains 13 residues. Trimming pared 1 base from V and 4 bases from J, leaving 8 bases between. The variable domain in full, with the rest retrieved from reference TRBV14 and TRBJ2-7, is EAGVTQFPSHSVIEKGQTVTLRCDPISGHDNLYWYRRVMGKEIKFLLHFVKESKQDESGMPNNRFLAERTGGTYSTLKVQPAELEDSGVYFCASSQVLGYEQYFGPGTRLTVT.

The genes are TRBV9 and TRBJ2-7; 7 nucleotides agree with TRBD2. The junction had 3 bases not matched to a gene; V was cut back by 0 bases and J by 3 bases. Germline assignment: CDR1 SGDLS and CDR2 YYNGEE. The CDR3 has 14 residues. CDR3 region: CASSVASGDYEQYF. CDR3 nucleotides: TGTGCCAGCAGCGTAGCGAGCGGGGACTACGAGCAGTACTTC.

The CDR3 nucleotides are TGTGCCAGCAGCCAAGATGACGGTAGCAATCAGCCCCAGCATTTT. Its protein is CASSQDDGSNQPQHF. This chain connects TRBV4-2 to TRBJ1-5; D is unresolved. The length of the CDR3 is 15 residues. The germline V gene has CDR1 LGHNA and CDR2 YNFKEQ. Trimming took 0 bases from V and 0 from J, leaving 6 bases between them.

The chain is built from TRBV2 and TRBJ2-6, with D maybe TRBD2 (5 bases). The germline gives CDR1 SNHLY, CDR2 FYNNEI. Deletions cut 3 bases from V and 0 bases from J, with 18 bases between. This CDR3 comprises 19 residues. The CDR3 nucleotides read TGTGCCAGCAGTGACCCCCGAGAGGACTGGATCTCTGGGGCCAACGTCCTGACTTTC. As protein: CASSDPREDWISGANVLTF.

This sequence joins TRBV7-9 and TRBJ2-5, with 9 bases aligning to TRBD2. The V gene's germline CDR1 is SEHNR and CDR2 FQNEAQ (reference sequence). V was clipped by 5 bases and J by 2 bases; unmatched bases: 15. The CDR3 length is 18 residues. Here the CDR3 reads CASSRGGGVPKKQETQYF. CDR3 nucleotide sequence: TGTGCCAGCAGCCGCGGCGGGGGGGTACCGAAGAAACAAGAGACCCAGTACTTC.

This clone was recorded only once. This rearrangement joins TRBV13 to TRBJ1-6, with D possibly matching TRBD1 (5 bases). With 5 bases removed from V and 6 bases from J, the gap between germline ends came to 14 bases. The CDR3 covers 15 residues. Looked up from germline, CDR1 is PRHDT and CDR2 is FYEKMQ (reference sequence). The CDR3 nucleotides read TGTGCCAGCAGCCCGCGGGGGGGGTCTAATTCACCCCTCCACTTT. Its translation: CASSPRGGSNSPLHF.

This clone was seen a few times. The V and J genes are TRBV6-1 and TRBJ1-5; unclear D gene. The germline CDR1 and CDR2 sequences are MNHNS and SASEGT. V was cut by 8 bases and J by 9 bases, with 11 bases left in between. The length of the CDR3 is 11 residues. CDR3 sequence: CASGLSTPQHF. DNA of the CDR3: TGTGCCAGCGGCCTGAGTACGCCCCAGCATTTT.

CDR3 sequence (DNA): TGTGCCAGCAGCCCTTATGCAACTAATGAAAAACTGTTTTTT. Amino acid sequence: CASSPYATNEKLFF. The chain joins TRBV5-4 to TRBJ1-4; D ambiguous. Deletions cut 4 bases from V and 0 bases from J, with 7 bases between. The germline CDR1 and CDR2 sequences are SGHNT and YYREEE (reference sequence). The CDR3 length is 14 residues.

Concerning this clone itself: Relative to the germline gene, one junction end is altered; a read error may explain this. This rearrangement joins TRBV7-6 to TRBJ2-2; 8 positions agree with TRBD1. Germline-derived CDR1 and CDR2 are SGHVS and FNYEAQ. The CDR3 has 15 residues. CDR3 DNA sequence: TGTGCCAGCACCTTAGTGCCAGGGGGCAACGGGGAGCTGTTTTTT. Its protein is CASTLVPGGNGELFF.